What follows is one T cell receptor (beta chain) and its context. Its antigen is as yet unknown. The naive CD8 subset, CD45RO-negative cells positively selected for CCR7, excluded terminally differentiated effector memory CD45RA+ cells. The data belong to a study of shared clonotypes between healthy human individuals. The CDR3 is 11 amino acids. The germline V gene has CDR1 MNHEY and CDR2 SVGAGI. V was pared by 8 bases and J by 9 bases, with 11 bases between. The study, taken as a whole, reports: Non-shared clonotypes had lower generation probabilities than clonotypes shared by all four sorted-subset donors. Naive subsets usually exceeded memory subsets in estimated richness. Naive CD4 clonotypes overlapped across a few donors at approximately 5.5%.

Profiling relied on immunoSEQ multiplex PCR, and the TCRdb table lists in-frame clones only, not all of them. Counted here are around 2,000,000 clones, about 95% occurring once; the ten biggest clones make up 1% to 1.3%. This TCR came from a man in his late teens or twenties in good health. The specimen sequenced was naive CD8+ T cells sorted from blood. The rearrangement links TRBV6-5 to TRBJ2-1, with D tentatively TRBD2 (6 bases). The CDR3 DNA follows: TGTGCCAGCTCGCCCGGGGGTGAGCAGTTCTTC. This sequence encodes CASSPGGEQFF.